Judged by abundance, the clone carrying this TCR beta chain is medium-sized (0.01 to 0.1%). The CDR3 spans 16 residues. Germline V gene data show CDR1 as SGHTA and CDR2 as FQGNSA. The J segment lost 6 bases and the V segment lost 5 bases, leaving 10 bases of the junction unmatched. These data come from a study of blood T cell repertoires in COVID-19. For the study at large: Donors in the United States, Italy and Spain gave samples during acute or convalescent COVID-19.

Original analysis: For nucleated cells, counts were estimated from reference gene primer amplification. Profiling relied on immunoSEQ multiplex PCR, and the TCRdb table lists in-frame clones only, not all of them. Clonal size and the V and J genes are those of that table, whereas D and trimming came from the DNA. Of 70,000 or so clones in the sample, about 73% were seen once. This receptor was obtained from a woman aged 70-85 years with acute or convalescent COVID-19. The source material was peripheral blood. The chain employs TRBV7-2 and TRBJ2-2; 9 nucleotides agree with TRBD2. CDR3 residues: CASSARPSGGSGELFF. The CDR3, as DNA: TGTGCCAGCAGCGCCCGTCCGAGCGGGGGGTCCGGGGAGCTGTTTTTT.